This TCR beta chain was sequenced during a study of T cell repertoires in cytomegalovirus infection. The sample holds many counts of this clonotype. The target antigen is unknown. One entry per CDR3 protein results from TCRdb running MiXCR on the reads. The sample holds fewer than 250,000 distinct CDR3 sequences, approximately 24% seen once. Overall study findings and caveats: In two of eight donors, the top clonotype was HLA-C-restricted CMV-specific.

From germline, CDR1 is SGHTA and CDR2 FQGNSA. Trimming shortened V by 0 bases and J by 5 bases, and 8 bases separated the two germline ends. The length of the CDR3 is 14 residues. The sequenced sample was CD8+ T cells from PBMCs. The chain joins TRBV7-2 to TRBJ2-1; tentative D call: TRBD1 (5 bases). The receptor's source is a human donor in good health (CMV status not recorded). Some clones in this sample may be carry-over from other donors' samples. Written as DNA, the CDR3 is TGTGCCAGCAGCTTAGCAGGGGTCCACAATGAGCAGTTCTTC. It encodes CASSLAGVHNEQFF.